This T cell receptor (beta chain) emerged from a study of blood T cell repertoires in COVID-19. Study information: COVID-19 samples from acute and convalescent phases originated in the United States, Italy and Spain.

Some clones are missing from TCRdb's copy, which holds only in-frame ones; the method was immunoSEQ multiplex PCR. The sample yields around 150,000 clones, approximately 83% seen once. The study recruited people aged roughly 18 to 95 years across about two dozen US areas. Grouping used clinical history reported by participants in a survey and questionnaire. Exposed study participants had met a COVID-19 case within 2 weeks before entry. Germline V gene data show CDR1 as SGHRS and CDR2 as YFSETQ. The CDR3 covers 15 residues. The J segment lost 6 bases and the V segment lost 4 bases, leaving 12 bases of the junction unmatched.

Sample: PBMCs or T cells enriched from blood (not recorded which). This TCR came from a man between 70 and 80 years old who had been exposed to COVID-19. The chain recombines TRBV5-1 with TRBJ1-1, with 7 bases matching TRBD1. The CDR3 region has the DNA TGCGCCAGCAGCCCCCGACAGGGAAGCAGCGCTGAAGCTTTCTTT. Encoded protein: CASSPRQGSSAEAFF. The variable domain in full, completed from reference TRBV5-1 and TRBJ1-1, reads KAGVTQTPRYLIKTRGQQVTLSCSPISGHRSVSWYQQTPGQGLQFLFEYFSETQRNKGNFPGRFSGRQFSNSRSEMNVSTLELGDSALYLCASSPRQGSSAEAFFGQGTRLTVV.